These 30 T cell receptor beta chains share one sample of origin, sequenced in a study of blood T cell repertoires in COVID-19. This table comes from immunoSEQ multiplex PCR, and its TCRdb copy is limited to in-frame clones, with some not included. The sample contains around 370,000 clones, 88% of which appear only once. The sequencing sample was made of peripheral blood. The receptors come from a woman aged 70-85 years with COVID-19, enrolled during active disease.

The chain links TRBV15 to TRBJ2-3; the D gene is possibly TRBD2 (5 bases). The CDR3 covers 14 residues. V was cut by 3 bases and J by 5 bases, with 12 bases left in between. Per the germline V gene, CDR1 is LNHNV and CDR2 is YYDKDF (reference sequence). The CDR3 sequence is CATSSAVGEDTQYF. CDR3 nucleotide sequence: TGTGCCACCAGCAGTGCCGTCGGGGAAGATACGCAGTATTTT.

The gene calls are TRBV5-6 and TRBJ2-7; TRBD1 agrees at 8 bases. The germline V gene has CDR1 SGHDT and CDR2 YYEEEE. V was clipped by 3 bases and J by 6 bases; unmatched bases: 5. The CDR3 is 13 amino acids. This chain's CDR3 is CASSSLTGVEQYF. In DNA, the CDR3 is TGTGCCAGCAGCTCGCTGACAGGGGTCGAGCAGTACTTC.

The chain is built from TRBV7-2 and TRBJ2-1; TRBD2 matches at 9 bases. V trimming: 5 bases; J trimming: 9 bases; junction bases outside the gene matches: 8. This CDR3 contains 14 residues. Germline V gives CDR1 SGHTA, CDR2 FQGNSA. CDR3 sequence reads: CASSERGLAAEQFF. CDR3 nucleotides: TGTGCCAGCAGCGAACGGGGACTAGCCGCTGAGCAGTTCTTC.

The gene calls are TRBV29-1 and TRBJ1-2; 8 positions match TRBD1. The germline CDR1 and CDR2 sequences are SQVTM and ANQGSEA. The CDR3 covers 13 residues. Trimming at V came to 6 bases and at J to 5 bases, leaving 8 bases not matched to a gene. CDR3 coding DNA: TGCAGCGTAACCGGGACAGGTTTTTATGGCTACACCTTC. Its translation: CSVTGTGFYGYTF. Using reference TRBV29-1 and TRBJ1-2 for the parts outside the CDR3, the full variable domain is SAVISQKPSRDICQRGTSLTIQCQVDSQVTMMFWYRQQPGQSLTLIATANQGSEATYESGFVIDKFPISRPNLTFSTLTVSNMSPEDSSIYLCSVTGTGFYGYTFGSGTRLTVV.

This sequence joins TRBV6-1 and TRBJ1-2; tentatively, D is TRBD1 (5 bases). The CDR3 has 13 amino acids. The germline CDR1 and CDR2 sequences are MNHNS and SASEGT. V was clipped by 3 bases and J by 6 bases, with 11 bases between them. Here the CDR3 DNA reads TGTGCCAGCAGTGATATCAGGGTTAATGGCTACACCTTC. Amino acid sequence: CASSDIRVNGYTF.

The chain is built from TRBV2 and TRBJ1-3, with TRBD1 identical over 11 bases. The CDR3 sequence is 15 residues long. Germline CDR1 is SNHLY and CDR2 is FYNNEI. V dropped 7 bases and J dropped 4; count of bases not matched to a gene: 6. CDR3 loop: CASTRTGGEGNTIYF. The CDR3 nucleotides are TGTGCCAGCACCAGGACAGGGGGCGAGGGAAACACCATATATTTT.

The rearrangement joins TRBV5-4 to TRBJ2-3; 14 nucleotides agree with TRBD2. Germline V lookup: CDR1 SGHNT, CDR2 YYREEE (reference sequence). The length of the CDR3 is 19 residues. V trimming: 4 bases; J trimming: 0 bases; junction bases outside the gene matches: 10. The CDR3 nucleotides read TGTGCCAGCAGCCCTCCCGGACTAGCGGGGGGTGCTAGCACAGATACGCAGTATTTT. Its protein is CASSPPGLAGGASTDTQYF.

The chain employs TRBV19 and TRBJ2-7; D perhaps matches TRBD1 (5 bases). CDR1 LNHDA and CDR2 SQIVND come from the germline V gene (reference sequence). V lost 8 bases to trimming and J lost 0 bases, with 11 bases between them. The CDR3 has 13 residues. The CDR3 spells CASLDRSSYEQYF. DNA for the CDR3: TGTGCCAGTCTCGACAGAAGCTCCTACGAGCAGTACTTC.

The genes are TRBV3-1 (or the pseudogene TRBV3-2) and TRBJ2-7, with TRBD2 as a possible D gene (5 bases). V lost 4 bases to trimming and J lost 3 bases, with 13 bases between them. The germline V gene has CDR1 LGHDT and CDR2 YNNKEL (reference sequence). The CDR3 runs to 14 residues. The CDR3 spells CASSPGGAVYEQYF. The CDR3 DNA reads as TGTGCCAGCAGCCCAGGAGGTGCCGTCTACGAGCAGTACTTC.

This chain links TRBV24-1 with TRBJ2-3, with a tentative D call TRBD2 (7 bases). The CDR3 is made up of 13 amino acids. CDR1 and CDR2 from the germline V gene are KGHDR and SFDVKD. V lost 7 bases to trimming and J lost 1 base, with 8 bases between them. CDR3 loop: CATRGGRTDTQYF. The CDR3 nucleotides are TGTGCCACCAGGGGGGGGCGCACAGATACGCAGTATTTT.

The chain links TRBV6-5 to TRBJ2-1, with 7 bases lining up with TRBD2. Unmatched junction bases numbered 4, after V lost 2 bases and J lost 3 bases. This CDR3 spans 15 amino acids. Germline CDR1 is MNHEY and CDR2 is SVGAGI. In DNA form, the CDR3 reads TGTGCCAGCAGTTACGTGACTAGCTACTACAATGAGCAGTTCTTC. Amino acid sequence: CASSYVTSYYNEQFF.

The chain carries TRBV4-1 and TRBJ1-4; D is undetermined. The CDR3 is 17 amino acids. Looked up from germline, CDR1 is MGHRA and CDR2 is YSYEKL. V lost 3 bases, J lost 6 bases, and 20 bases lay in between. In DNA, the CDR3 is TGCGCCAGCAGCCACCCGAGACACCTCCGAAGTGATGAAAAACTGTTTTTT. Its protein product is CASSHPRHLRSDEKLFF.

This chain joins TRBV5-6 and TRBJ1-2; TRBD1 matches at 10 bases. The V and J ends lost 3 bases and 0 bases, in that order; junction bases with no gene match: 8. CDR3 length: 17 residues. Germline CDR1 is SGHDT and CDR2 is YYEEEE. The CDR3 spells CASSSLGGQGANYGYTF. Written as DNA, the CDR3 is TGTGCCAGCAGCTCCTTAGGCGGACAGGGGGCTAACTATGGCTACACCTTC. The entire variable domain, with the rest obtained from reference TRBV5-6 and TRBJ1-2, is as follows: DAGVTQSPTHLIKTRGQQVTLRCSPKSGHDTVSWYQQALGQGPQFIFQYYEEEERQRGNFPDRFSGHQFPNYSSELNVNALLLGDSALYLCASSSLGGQGANYGYTFGSGTRLTVV.

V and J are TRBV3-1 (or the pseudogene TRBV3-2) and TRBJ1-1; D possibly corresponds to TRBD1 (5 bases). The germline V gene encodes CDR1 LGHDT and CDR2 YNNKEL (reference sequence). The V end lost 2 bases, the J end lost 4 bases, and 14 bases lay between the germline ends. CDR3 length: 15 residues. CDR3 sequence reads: CASSQNKQAGTEAFF. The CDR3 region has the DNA TGTGCCAGCAGCCAAAACAAACAGGCCGGCACTGAAGCTTTCTTT.

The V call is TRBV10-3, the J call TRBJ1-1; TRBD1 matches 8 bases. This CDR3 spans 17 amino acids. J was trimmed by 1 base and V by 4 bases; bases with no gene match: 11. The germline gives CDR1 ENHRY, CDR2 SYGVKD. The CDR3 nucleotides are TGTGCCATCAGTGGAAGTGGGCTAGGGACAGGGAACACTGAAGCTTTCTTT. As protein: CAISGSGLGTGNTEAFF.

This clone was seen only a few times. The CDR3 here is CASSERNNYGYTF. The CDR3 DNA reads as TGTGCCAGTAGTGAGCGGAATAACTATGGCTACACCTTC. The rearrangement joins TRBV19 to TRBJ1-2; D gene uncertain. Per germline, CDR1 LNHDA and CDR2 SQIVND (reference sequence). With 5 bases removed from V and 1 base from J, the gap between germline ends came to 8 bases. This CDR3 spans 13 amino acids. Full variable domain (outside the CDR3, taken from reference TRBV19 and TRBJ1-2): DGGITQSPKYLFRKEGQNVTLSCEQNLNHDAMYWYRQDPGQGLRLIYYSQIVNDFQKGDIAEGYSVSREKKESFPLTVTSAQKNPTAFYLCASSERNNYGYTFGSGTRLTVV.

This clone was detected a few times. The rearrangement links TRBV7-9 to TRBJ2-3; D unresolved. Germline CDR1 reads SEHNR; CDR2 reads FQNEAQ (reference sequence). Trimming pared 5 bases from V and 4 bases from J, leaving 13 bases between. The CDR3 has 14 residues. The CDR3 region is CASSLVGSADTQYF. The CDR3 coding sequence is TGTGCCAGCAGCCTGGTGGGCTCTGCAGATACGCAGTATTTT.

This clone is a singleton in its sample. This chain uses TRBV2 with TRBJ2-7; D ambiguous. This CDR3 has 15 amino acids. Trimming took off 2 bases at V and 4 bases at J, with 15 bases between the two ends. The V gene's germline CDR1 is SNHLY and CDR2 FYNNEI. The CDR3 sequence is CASSERSPNLYEQYF. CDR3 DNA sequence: TGTGCCAGCAGTGAAAGGAGTCCGAATCTGTACGAGCAGTACTTC.

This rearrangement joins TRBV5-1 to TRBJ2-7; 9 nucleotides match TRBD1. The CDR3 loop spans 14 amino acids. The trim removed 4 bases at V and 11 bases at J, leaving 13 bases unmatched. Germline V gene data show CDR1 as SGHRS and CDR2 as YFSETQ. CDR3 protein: CASSPSGTGTKKYF. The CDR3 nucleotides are TGCGCCAGCAGCCCCTCCGGGACAGGGACGAAGAAGTACTTC.

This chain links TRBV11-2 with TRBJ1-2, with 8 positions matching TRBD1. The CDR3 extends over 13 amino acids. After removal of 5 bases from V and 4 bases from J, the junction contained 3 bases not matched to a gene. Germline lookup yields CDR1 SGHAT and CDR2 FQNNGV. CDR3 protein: CASSTGTGYGYTF. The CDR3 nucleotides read TGTGCCAGCAGCACCGGGACAGGCTATGGCTACACCTTC.

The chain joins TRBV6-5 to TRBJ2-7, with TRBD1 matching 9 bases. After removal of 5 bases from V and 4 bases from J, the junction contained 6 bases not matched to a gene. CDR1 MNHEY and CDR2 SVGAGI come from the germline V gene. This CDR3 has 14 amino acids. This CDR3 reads CASSPAGTGYEQYF. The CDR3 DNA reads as TGTGCCAGCAGTCCTGCCGGGACAGGGTACGAGCAGTACTTC.

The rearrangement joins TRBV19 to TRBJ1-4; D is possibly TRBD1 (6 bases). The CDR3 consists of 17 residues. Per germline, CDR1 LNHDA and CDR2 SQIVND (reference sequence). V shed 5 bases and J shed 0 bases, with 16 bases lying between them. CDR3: CASSSPTGRATNEKLFF. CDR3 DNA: TGTGCCAGTAGTTCGCCGACAGGACGGGCAACTAATGAAAAACTGTTTTTT.

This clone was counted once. CDR3 loop: CASSVPGDRYNEQFF. CDR3 nucleotides: TGTGCCAGTAGTGTCCCAGGGGACCGCTACAATGAGCAGTTCTTC. This chain connects TRBV19 to TRBJ2-1; weak D call: TRBD1 (6 bases). The germline V and J ends were trimmed by 5 bases and 3 bases, with 14 bases remaining between them. The CDR3 covers 15 residues. Per germline, CDR1 LNHDA and CDR2 SQIVND (reference sequence). Based on the CDR3 plus reference TRBV19 and TRBJ2-1, the full variable domain is DGGITQSPKYLFRKEGQNVTLSCEQNLNHDAMYWYRQDPGQGLRLIYYSQIVNDFQKGDIAEGYSVSREKKESFPLTVTSAQKNPTAFYLCASSVPGDRYNEQFFGPGTRLTVL.

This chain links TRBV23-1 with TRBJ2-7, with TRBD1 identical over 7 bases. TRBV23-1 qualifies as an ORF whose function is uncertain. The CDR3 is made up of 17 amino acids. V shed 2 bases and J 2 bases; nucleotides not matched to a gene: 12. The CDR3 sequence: CASSQPPPGTETYEQYF. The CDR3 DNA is TGCGCCAGCAGTCAACCCCCCCCCGGGACAGAAACCTACGAGCAGTACTTC.

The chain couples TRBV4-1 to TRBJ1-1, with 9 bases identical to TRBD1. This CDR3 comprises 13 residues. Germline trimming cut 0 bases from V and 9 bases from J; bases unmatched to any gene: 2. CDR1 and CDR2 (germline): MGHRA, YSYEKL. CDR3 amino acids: CASSQEQGAKAFF. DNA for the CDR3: TGCGCCAGCAGCCAAGAACAGGGGGCTAAAGCTTTCTTT.

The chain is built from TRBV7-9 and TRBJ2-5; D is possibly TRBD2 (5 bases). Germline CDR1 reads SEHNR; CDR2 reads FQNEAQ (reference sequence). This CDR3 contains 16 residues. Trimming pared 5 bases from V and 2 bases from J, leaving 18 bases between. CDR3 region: CASSVTIRSTQETQYF. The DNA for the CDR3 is TGTGCCAGCAGCGTGACTATTCGGTCCACTCAAGAGACCCAGTACTTC.

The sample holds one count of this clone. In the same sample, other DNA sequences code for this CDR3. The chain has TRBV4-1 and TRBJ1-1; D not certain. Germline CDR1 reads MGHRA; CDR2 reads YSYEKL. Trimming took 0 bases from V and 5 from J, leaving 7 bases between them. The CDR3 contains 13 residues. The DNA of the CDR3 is TGCGCCAGCAGCCAAGATCGAGGTACTGAAGCTTTCTTT. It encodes CASSQDRGTEAFF.

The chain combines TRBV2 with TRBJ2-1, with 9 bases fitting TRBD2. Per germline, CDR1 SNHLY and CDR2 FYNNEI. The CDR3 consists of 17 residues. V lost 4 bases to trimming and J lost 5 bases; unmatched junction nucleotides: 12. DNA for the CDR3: TGTGCCAGCAGTGCGGGAGTACCGGGACTAGCTAACAATGAGCAGTTCTTC. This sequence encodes CASSAGVPGLANNEQFF. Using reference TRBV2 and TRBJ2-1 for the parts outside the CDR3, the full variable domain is EPEVTQTPSHQVTQMGQEVILRCVPISNHLYFYWYRQILGQKVEFLVSFYNNEISEKSEIFDDQFSVERPDGSNFTLKIRSTKLEDSAMYFCASSAGVPGLANNEQFFGPGTRLTVL.

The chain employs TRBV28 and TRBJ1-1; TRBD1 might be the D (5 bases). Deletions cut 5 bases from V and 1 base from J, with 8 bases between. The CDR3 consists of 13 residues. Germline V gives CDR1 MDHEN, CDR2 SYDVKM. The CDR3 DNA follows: TGTGCCAGCAGTGCCCAGGGGAACACTGAAGCTTTCTTT. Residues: CASSAQGNTEAFF. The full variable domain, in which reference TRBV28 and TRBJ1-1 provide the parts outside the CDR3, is DVKVTQSSRYLVKRTGEKVFLECVQDMDHENMFWYRQDPGLGLRLIYFSYDVKMKEKGDIPEGYSVSREKKERFSLILESASTNQTSMYLCASSAQGNTEAFFGQGTRLTVV.

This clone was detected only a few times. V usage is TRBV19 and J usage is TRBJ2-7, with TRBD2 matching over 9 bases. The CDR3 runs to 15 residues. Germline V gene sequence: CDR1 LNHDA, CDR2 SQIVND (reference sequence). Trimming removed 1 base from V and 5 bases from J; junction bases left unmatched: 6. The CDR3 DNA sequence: TGTGCCAGTAGTATAGTCCTAGCGGGGCTCCACGAGCAGTACTTC. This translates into CASSIVLAGLHEQYF. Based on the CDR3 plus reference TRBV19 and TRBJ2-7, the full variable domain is DGGITQSPKYLFRKEGQNVTLSCEQNLNHDAMYWYRQDPGQGLRLIYYSQIVNDFQKGDIAEGYSVSREKKESFPLTVTSAQKNPTAFYLCASSIVLAGLHEQYFGPGTRLTVT.